Listed here are 13 T cell receptor beta chains from one sample, sequenced in a study of T cells expressing NK-cell markers. Reprocessing the 5' RACE reads, TCRdb reports a single entry for every CDR3 protein and omits DNA. The table for this sample gives some 500,000 distinct CDR3 sequences. The specimen sequenced was blood T cells: a sorted CD56 or NKG2C T cell subset, CD4+ or CD8+ T cells, or bulk PBMC T cells (not recorded which). Source of these receptors: a woman between 50 and 59 years old in good health.

The chain recombines TRBV3-1 with TRBJ2-1; TCRdb reports TRBD2, a call that lacks DNA to check it against. Germline V lookup: CDR1 LGHDT, CDR2 YNNKEL (reference sequence). CDR3 length: 13 residues. CDR3 sequence reads: CASSPVRRGEQFF.

The rearrangement joins TRBV15 to TRBJ2-5; TCRdb proposes TRBD1, but this gene call is untestable without DNA. Germline CDR1 is LNHNV and CDR2 is YYDKDF (reference sequence). The CDR3 spans 13 residues. CDR3 amino acids: CATSTGGLETQYF.

V and J are TRBV24-1 and TRBJ1-3; TCRdb outputs TRBD1, but without DNA this stays unchecked. CDR3 length equals 14 residues. Germline V CDR1 and CDR2: KGHDR, SFDVKD. Here the CDR3 reads CATRDRGPGNTIYF.

The chain links TRBV10-3 to TRBJ1-2; TCRdb lists TRBD1, though no DNA is available to test this call. CDR1 ENHRY and CDR2 SYGVKD come from the germline V gene. The length of the CDR3 is 14 residues. CDR3 loop: CASNRGQFGYGYTF.

J is TRBJ2-2 and V is TRBV4-1; checking the TCRdb D call of TRBD2 is not possible without DNA. This CDR3 is 16 amino acids long. CDR1 is MGHRA and CDR2 is YSYEKL in the germline V gene. CDR3: CASSQVLAGGPWELFF.

The rearrangement links TRBV24-1 to TRBJ2-1. Germline lookup yields CDR1 KGHDR and CDR2 SFDVKD. CDR3 length: 16 residues. This CDR3 is CATRAVKDGLKGEQFF.

V gene TRBV20-1 combines with J gene TRBJ2-3; TCRdb lists TRBD1, though no DNA is available to test this call. Germline values: CDR1 DFQATT, CDR2 SNEGSKA (reference sequence). The CDR3 is made up of 15 amino acids. This chain's CDR3 is CSAPDRGTSTDTQYF.

The V and J genes are TRBV24-1 and TRBJ2-7; TCRdb proposes TRBD2, but this gene call is untestable without DNA. Germline V gives CDR1 KGHDR, CDR2 SFDVKD. The CDR3 covers 15 residues. The CDR3 here is CATSDWTSGHYEQYF.

The chain joins TRBV2 to TRBJ2-3. Germline CDR1 is SNHLY and CDR2 is FYNNEI. This CDR3 region has 13 residues. The CDR3 region is CASRNFKSDTQYF.

The J gene is TRBJ2-1, the V gene TRBV5-1; TCRdb reports TRBD1, a call that lacks DNA to check it against. The germline V gene has CDR1 SGHRS and CDR2 YFSETQ. This CDR3 contains 16 residues. The CDR3 spells CASSARTGAHYNEQFF.

The chain is built from TRBV4-1 and TRBJ2-1; as DNA is missing, the TRBD2 call by TCRdb cannot be tested. CDR1 is MGHRA, CDR2 YSYEKL, per germline. The CDR3 is made up of 18 amino acids. CDR3 region: CASSQDQLRGSPYNEQFF.

The rearrangement uses TRBV28 and TRBJ2-7; TCRdb lists TRBD1, though no DNA is available to test this call. Per the germline V gene, CDR1 is MDHEN and CDR2 is SYDVKM. This CDR3 contains 12 residues. The CDR3 is CASSRWRDEQYF.

The CDR3 protein is CASSPLYGGKSPLHF. The chain is built from TRBV12-3 or TRBV12-4 and TRBJ1-6; TCRdb calls TRBD1, which cannot be checked without DNA. The length of the CDR3 is 15 residues.